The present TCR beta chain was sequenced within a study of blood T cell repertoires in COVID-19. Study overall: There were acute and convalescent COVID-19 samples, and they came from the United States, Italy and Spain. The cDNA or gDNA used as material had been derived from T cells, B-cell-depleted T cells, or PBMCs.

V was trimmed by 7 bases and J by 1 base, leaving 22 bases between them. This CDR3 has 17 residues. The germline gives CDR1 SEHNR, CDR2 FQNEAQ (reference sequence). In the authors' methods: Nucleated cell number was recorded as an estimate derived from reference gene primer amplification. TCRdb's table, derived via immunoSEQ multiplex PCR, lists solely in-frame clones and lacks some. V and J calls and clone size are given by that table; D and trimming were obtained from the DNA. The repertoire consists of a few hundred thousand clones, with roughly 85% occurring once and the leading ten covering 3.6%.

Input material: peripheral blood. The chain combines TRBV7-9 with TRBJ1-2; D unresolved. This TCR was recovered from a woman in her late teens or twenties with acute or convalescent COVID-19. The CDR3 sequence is CASTPYAPRLINYGYTF. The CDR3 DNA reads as TGTGCCAGCACCCCGTATGCGCCGAGGCTAATTAACTATGGCTACACCTTC.